Below are 2 T cell receptor beta chains sequenced from a single sample in a study of cytomegalovirus exposure and HLA in healthy donors. A multiplex PCR was run with 60 Vbeta primers and 13 Jbeta primers. Only in-frame clones appear in the TCRdb table, and some are missing; sequencing was by immunoSEQ multiplex PCR. The sample includes about 170,000 clones, around 77% of them seen just once. Sequencing was done on a sample of PBMCs. These receptors all stem from a woman aged 30 to 39 in good health and CMV-seropositive.

J is TRBJ2-7 and V is TRBV7-2; the match to TRBD2 covers 9 bases. Germline CDR1 SGHTA, CDR2 FQGNSA. The CDR3 has 15 amino acids. The J segment lost 0 bases and the V segment lost 1 base, leaving 1 base of the junction unmatched. The CDR3 nucleotides read TGTGCCAGCAGCTTAGAGGGACTAGCCTCCTACGAGCAGTACTTC. This sequence encodes CASSLEGLASYEQYF.

V gene TRBV11-2 combines with J gene TRBJ1-1, with D possibly matching TRBD1 (5 bases). The CDR3 runs 14 residues. The germline CDR1 and CDR2 sequences are SGHAT and FQNNGV. V shed 3 bases and J shed 5 bases, with 13 bases lying between them. The CDR3 sequence: CASSLRGGGTEAFF. Written as DNA, the CDR3 is TGTGCCAGCAGCTTGAGGGGTGGAGGGACTGAAGCTTTCTTT.